Listed below are T cell receptor beta chains from one sample, sequenced in a study of blood T cell repertoires in COVID-19. The data were produced by immunoSEQ multiplex PCR, yet TCRdb's version contains in-frame clones alone and is incomplete. The profile covers about 40,000 clones, with 85% to 90% appearing a single time and 19% taken by the ten largest. Sample: peripheral blood. These receptors all come from a man aged 50 to 60 in a cohort sampled during active COVID-19. CDR3s include the opening cysteine and the closing phenylalanine or tryptophan. Fields, in order: D gene, J gene, clone size, V gene, CDR3 protein, CDR3 DNA. The D gene is left open where the match is weak. Some rows have no size entry. The others give once, few or many, or a class for an expanded clone.

TRBD1 | TRBJ1-3 | . | TRBV6-4 | CASSEGDRDENTIYF | TGTGCCAGCAGTGAAGGGGACAGGGATGAAAACACCATATATTTT
TRBD1 | TRBJ2-7 | . | TRBV11-3 | CASSFGFIGQGSEQYF | TGTGCCAGCAGCTTTGGTTTCATTGGACAGGGTTCCGAGCAGTACTTC
TRBD1 | TRBJ1-2 | . | TRBV11-1 | CASSLTGDPYYGYTF | TGTGCCAGCAGCCTCACAGGGGACCCGTACTATGGCTACACCTTC
TRBD1 | TRBJ1-2 | . | TRBV5-4 | CASSFGTGRGYTF | TGTGCCAGCAGCTTCGGGACAGGGAGGGGCTACACCTTC
. | TRBJ1-2 | . | TRBV2 | CASSEEGWYGYTF | TGTGCCAGCAGTGAAGAGGGGTGGTATGGCTACACCTTC
. | TRBJ1-2 | . | TRBV24-1 | CATSDFIGYTF | TGTGCCACCAGTGATTTCATTGGCTACACCTTC
. | TRBJ2-7 | . | TRBV5-1 | CASSLGMTGYEQYF | TGCGCCAGCAGCTTGGGCATGACAGGCTACGAGCAGTACTTC
TRBD1 | TRBJ2-1 | . | TRBV7-9 | CASGGHHRGQVYEQFF | TGTGCCAGCGGGGGACATCACAGGGGTCAGGTCTATGAGCAGTTCTTC
TRBD2 | TRBJ2-1 | few | TRBV27 | CASSSGRMAGGNEQFF | TGTGCCAGCAGTTCCGGTCGAATGGCGGGAGGCAATGAGCAGTTCTTC
TRBD1 | TRBJ1-2 | . | TRBV6-2/TRBV6-3 | CASSTPDRELYGYTF | TGTGCCAGCAGTACCCCGGACAGGGAACTATATGGCTACACCTTC
. | TRBJ1-2 | . | TRBV4-1 | CASSQTPGHNYGYTF | TGCGCCAGCAGCCAGACTCCGGGACACAACTATGGCTACACCTTC
TRBD1 | TRBJ2-7 | . | TRBV7-4 | CASSLAWDRGTTEQYF | TGTGCCAGCAGCTTAGCGTGGGACAGGGGAACTACCGAGCAGTACTTC
TRBD2 | TRBJ2-3 | many | TRBV4-3 | CASSQEPLRGGFPQYF | TGCGCCAGCAGCCAAGAACCCCTCCGGGGGGGCTTTCCGCAGTATTTT
TRBD1 | TRBJ2-1 | . | TRBV4-1 | CASSPSHRGSYNEQFF | TGCGCCAGCAGCCCTTCGCACAGGGGCTCCTACAATGAGCAGTTCTTC
TRBD2 | TRBJ2-1 | . | TRBV2 | CASSEEERGLGNEQFF | TGTGCCAGCAGTGAAGAGGAGCGGGGTCTAGGCAATGAGCAGTTCTTC
. | TRBJ2-2 | . | TRBV6-6 | CASVVGQPPMAGELFF | TGTGCCAGCGTGGTTGGGCAGCCCCCAATGGCCGGGGAGCTGTTTTTT
TRBD2 | TRBJ2-2 | . | TRBV10-3 | CAISETQSGGASGELFF | TGTGCCATCAGTGAGACCCAAAGCGGGGGGGCCTCCGGGGAGCTGTTTTTT
TRBD1 | TRBJ2-7 | . | TRBV4-1 | CASSHFGTGTIYEQYF | TGCGCCAGCAGCCATTTCGGGACAGGGACAATCTACGAGCAGTACTTC
TRBD1 | TRBJ2-2 | . | TRBV4-1 | CASSHPGQGASGELFF | TGCGCCAGCAGCCACCCGGGACAGGGGGCTTCGGGGGAGCTGTTTTTT
. | TRBJ1-1 | . | TRBV6-6 | CASTDPGEGTEAFF | TGTGCCAGCACCGACCCGGGGGAAGGCACTGAAGCTTTCTTT
. | TRBJ1-1 | . | TRBV5-8 | CASSLAATGNTEAFF | TGTGCCAGCAGCTTGGCGGCGACAGGGAACACTGAAGCTTTCTTT
TRBD2 | TRBJ2-7 | . | TRBV3-1/TRBV3-2 | CASSQMGGGEQYF | TGTGCCAGCAGCCAAATGGGGGGGGGCGAGCAGTACTTC